This T cell receptor (beta chain) is from a study of cytomegalovirus exposure and HLA in healthy donors. PCR primers comprised 60 Vbeta and 13 Jbeta primers. Sequenced by immunoSEQ multiplex PCR; TCRdb stores in-frame clones only, minus some. The sample carries about 150,000 clones, 82% recorded once. Germline V gene data show CDR1 as SGHTS and CDR2 as YDEGEE. V was trimmed by 5 bases and J by 1 base, leaving 18 bases between them. The CDR3 covers 16 residues. The sequencing input was PBMCs. The V and J genes are TRBV5-8 and TRBJ1-1, with D hard to call. This sequence was found in a woman aged 50 to 65 in good health and CMV-seropositive. The CDR3 loop is CASRSGIVSGNTEAFF. Written as DNA, the CDR3 is TGTGCCAGCAGGTCTGGTATAGTTTCGGGGAACACTGAAGCTTTCTTT.